This passage covers 27 T cell receptor beta chains from one sample sequenced in a study of blood T cells in healthy people across ages. Through a sample-barcoded 5' primer and a J-beta primer mix, a second PCR was run for roughly 6 to 12 cycles. One entry per CDR3 protein, called by TCRdb with MiXCR from the 5' RACE reads. The sample shows 600,000 to 850,000 distinct CDR3 sequences, approximately 25% of them seen only once. These same data were also listed under a study on T cells of mothers and their children.

The sample was blood. All receptors derive from a boy between 10 and 17 years old in good health.

As to this clonotype: Being one base from a much bigger clone, this may be a read error. The rearrangement joins TRBV7-2 to TRBJ2-7; 8 bases line up with TRBD1. V gave up 3 bases and J gave up 5 bases; unmatched junction bases: 6. The V gene's germline CDR1 is SGHTA and CDR2 FQGNSA. The CDR3 consists of 14 residues. CDR3 loop: CASSFRQGSNEQYF. In DNA, the CDR3 is TGTGCCAGCAGCTTCAGACAGGGGTCCAACGAGCAGTACTTC.

The chain employs TRBV29-1 and TRBJ1-2, with D possibly being TRBD1 (6 bases). Germline assignment: CDR1 SQVTM and CDR2 ANQGSEA. Trimming stripped 3 bases from V and 9 bases from J, with 14 bases between. This CDR3 has 12 residues. CDR3 nucleotide sequence: TGCAGCGTTGATCCAGGCCAGGGGAGCTACACCTTC. This translates into CSVDPGQGSYTF. Full variable domain (outside the CDR3, taken from reference TRBV29-1 and TRBJ1-2): SAVISQKPSRDICQRGTSLTIQCQVDSQVTMMFWYRQQPGQSLTLIATANQGSEATYESGFVIDKFPISRPNLTFSTLTVSNMSPEDSSIYLCSVDPGQGSYTFGSGTRLTVV.

The chain couples TRBV6-1 to TRBJ1-4; 9 nucleotides match TRBD1. Trimming removed 6 bases from V and 5 bases from J; junction bases left unmatched: 10. CDR3 length: 16 amino acids. Germline-derived CDR1 and CDR2 are MNHNS and SASEGT. The CDR3 sequence is CASSMNPGQGNEKLFF. CDR3 coding DNA: TGTGCCAGCAGCATGAACCCGGGACAGGGAAATGAAAAACTGTTTTTT.

Turning to this clonotype: Germline is not matched at one junction end, which may reflect a read error. The rearrangement links TRBV12-5 to TRBJ2-3; D is unresolved. Germline V lookup: CDR1 LGHNT, CDR2 FRNRAP. The CDR3 is 12 residues long. DNA of the CDR3: TGCGCTAGTGGTCTACCATCAGATACGCAGTATTTT. It translates to CASGLPSDTQYF.

Only a few counts were recorded for this clonotype. The J gene is TRBJ2-5, the V gene TRBV6-6; no reliable D call. CDR3 length equals 13 residues. Between the trimmed V and J ends, which lost 3 bases and 4 bases, there was a span of 9 bases. Germline V gene sequence: CDR1 MNHNY, CDR2 SVGAGI (reference sequence). The CDR3 DNA sequence: TGTGCCAGCAGTTATAGGCTTCCAGAGACCCAGTACTTC. It encodes CASSYRLPETQYF.

The CDR3 DNA is TGTGCCAGCAGCTTAGATGGGCTAGCGAGGGGAGAGACCCAGTACTTC. Translating it yields CASSLDGLARGETQYF. The chain links TRBV7-9 to TRBJ2-5, with a weak D call TRBD2 (6 bases). Trimming shortened V by 1 base and J by 4 bases, and 16 bases separated the two germline ends. This CDR3 region has 16 residues. Per germline, CDR1 SEHNR and CDR2 FQNEAQ (reference sequence).

This clonotype was picked up a small number of times. The genes are TRBV19 and TRBJ2-7; D is possibly TRBD2 (6 bases). V was trimmed by 5 bases and J by 3 bases, leaving 14 bases between them. The germline gives CDR1 LNHDA, CDR2 SQIVND (reference sequence). The CDR3 runs to 14 residues. This CDR3 reads CASSLTRDHYEQYF. CDR3 nucleotide sequence: TGTGCCAGTAGTTTAACGCGGGACCACTACGAGCAGTACTTC.

This clonotype showed up just a few times. The genes are TRBV27 and TRBJ2-5, with 7 bases that match TRBD1. The closer fit of TRBJ2-7 to the DNA end suggests the J call may be wrong. The germline gives CDR1 MNHEY, CDR2 SMNVEV (reference sequence). This CDR3 region has 13 residues. CDR3 amino acids: CASGLGQDYEQYF. CDR3 bases: TGTGCCAGCGGCCTAGGACAGGACTACGAGCAGTACTTC.

The sample holds many counts of this clonotype. The chain links TRBV12-3 or TRBV12-4 to TRBJ1-4, with TRBD1 matching over 7 bases. V gave up 4 bases and J gave up 12 bases; unmatched junction bases: 8. This CDR3 comprises 13 residues. CDR3 coding DNA: TGTGCCAGCAGTTCAGGCCCCACAGGGGAACTGTTTTTT. It translates to CASSSGPTGELFF.

The table lists this clonotype with a few counts. This chain joins TRBV28 and TRBJ1-2, with D tentatively TRBD1 (5 bases). Trimming took 1 base from V and 2 from J, leaving 8 bases between them. The CDR3 length is 14 residues. Germline loops: CDR1 MDHEN, CDR2 SYDVKM. CDR3 loop: CASSLFGDNYGYTF. Written as DNA, the CDR3 is TGTGCCAGCAGTTTATTCGGGGACAACTATGGCTACACCTTC.

The rearrangement joins TRBV4-1 to TRBJ2-5, with 11 bases lining up with TRBD2. From germline, CDR1 is MGHRA and CDR2 YSYEKL. J gave up 2 bases and V 0 bases, and 5 bases lay outside the gene matches. The CDR3 has 17 amino acids. The CDR3 is CASSQEIAGGSQETQYF. The CDR3 region has the DNA TGCGCCAGCAGCCAAGAAATAGCGGGAGGGAGTCAAGAGACCCAGTACTTC.

The chain employs TRBV29-1 and TRBJ2-7; D not resolved. Per the germline V gene, CDR1 is SQVTM and CDR2 is ANQGSEA. The CDR3 is 15 amino acids. V lost 0 bases and J 3 bases, leaving 15 bases between the germline ends. This CDR3 reads CSVEDPTAADYEQYF. The CDR3 bases are TGCAGCGTTGAAGATCCTACTGCGGCGGACTACGAGCAGTACTTC.

This clonotype came up a few times. The chain joins TRBV12-3 or TRBV12-4 to TRBJ2-1, with 12 nucleotides matching TRBD2. The CDR3 is made up of 17 amino acids. V shed 7 bases and J 9 bases; nucleotides not matched to a gene: 16. The CDR3 here is CASNLLAGGSSGGEQFF. The CDR3 DNA reads TGTGCCAGCAATCTACTAGCGGGAGGCTCCTCCGGGGGTGAGCAGTTCTTC.

V gene TRBV4-3 combines with J gene TRBJ1-5; D may be TRBD1 (5 bases). V dropped 2 bases and J dropped 7 bases, with 9 bases sitting between them. Germline CDR1 and CDR2: LGHNA and YSLEER. The CDR3 extends over 13 amino acids. The CDR3 DNA sequence: TGCGCCAGCAGCCAACAGGGACGACAGCCCCAGCATTTT. Its protein product is CASSQQGRQPQHF.

V gene TRBV6-2 or TRBV6-3 combines with J gene TRBJ2-1; 8 positions match TRBD2. V lost 2 bases, J lost 0 bases, and 3 bases stayed unmatched. The CDR3 runs to 16 residues. Germline lookup yields CDR1 MNHEY and CDR2 SVGEGT. The CDR3 reads CASSYRAGVSYNEQFF. The CDR3 DNA reads as TGTGCCAGCAGTTACAGAGCGGGAGTCTCCTACAATGAGCAGTTCTTC.

This chain uses TRBV7-2 with TRBJ1-1, with 9 bases identical to TRBD1. Losses at the gene ends were 3 bases for V and 0 bases for J; bases not matched to a gene: 2. This CDR3 is built from 15 residues. Germline V gives CDR1 SGHTA, CDR2 FQGNSA. In DNA, the CDR3 is TGTGCCAGCAGCTTTGGACAGGGGTTGAACACTGAAGCTTTCTTT. Translation gives CASSFGQGLNTEAFF.

The rearrangement joins TRBV14 to TRBJ2-1, with D hard to call. Trimming pared 0 bases from V and 5 bases from J, leaving 8 bases between. The CDR3 spans 14 residues. CDR1 and CDR2 (germline): SGHDN, FVKESK. The CDR3 DNA sequence: TGTGCCAGCAGCCAAGAGGGGTTTAACAATGAGCAGTTCTTC. Protein: CASSQEGFNNEQFF.

The table lists this clonotype with a few counts. The chain links TRBV6-2 or TRBV6-3 to TRBJ2-7; TRBD2 matches at 7 bases. The V gene's germline CDR1 is MNHEY and CDR2 SVGEGT. V dropped 4 bases and J dropped 1; count of bases not matched to a gene: 10. The CDR3 length is 16 residues. Here the CDR3 reads CASSSPRPGGSYEQYF. CDR3 nucleotide sequence: TGTGCCAGCAGTTCCCCCCGACCGGGGGGATCCTACGAGCAGTACTTC.

The V and J genes are TRBV29-1 and TRBJ1-1; perhaps TRBD1 as D (5 bases). With 4 bases removed from V and 0 bases from J, the gap between germline ends came to 9 bases. The CDR3 loop spans 13 amino acids. Germline assignment: CDR1 SQVTM and CDR2 ANQGSEA. The CDR3 coding sequence is TGCAGCGTTGTGGGACTGATGAACACTGAAGCTTTCTTT. The encoded protein is CSVVGLMNTEAFF.

J is TRBJ2-7 and V is TRBV6-6; D might be TRBD1 (6 bases). Per the germline V gene, CDR1 is MNHNY and CDR2 is SVGAGI (reference sequence). V lost 10 bases and J lost 4, with 17 bases in between. CDR3 size: 13 residues. CDR3 sequence (DNA): TGTGCCATCAACCAACAGGGCGGTTACGAGCAGTACTTC. As protein: CAINQQGGYEQYF.

The chain employs TRBV28 and TRBJ2-7, with D possibly TRBD1 on 5 matching bases. This CDR3 has 16 residues. From germline, CDR1 is MDHEN and CDR2 SYDVKM. Trimming shortened V by 1 base and J by 0 bases, and 13 bases separated the two germline ends. CDR3: CASSLSGFGASYEQYF. CDR3 DNA: TGTGCCAGCAGTTTATCAGGGTTTGGGGCCTCCTACGAGCAGTACTTC.

This clonotype has only a few counts. The chain employs TRBV6-5 and TRBJ1-1; D unresolved. There are 14 residues in the CDR3. CDR1 is MNHEY, CDR2 SVGAGI, per germline. Trimming shortened V by 6 bases and J by 3 bases, and 14 bases separated the two germline ends. The CDR3 DNA is TGTGCCAGCAGGGAACCGGCTCGGGACACTGAAGCTTTCTTT. Its translation: CASREPARDTEAFF.

The CDR3 coding sequence is TGTGCCAGCAGCTTAGGTAGCGGGAACAATGAGCAGTTCTTC. This gives the protein CASSLGSGNNEQFF. The chain links TRBV7-2 to TRBJ2-1, with 8 nucleotides matching TRBD2. Germline CDR1 is SGHTA and CDR2 is FQGNSA. The CDR3 is 14 residues long. V was pared by 1 base and J by 5 bases, with 1 base of the junction left unmatched. Full variable domain (missing parts from reference TRBV7-2 and TRBJ2-1): GAGVSQSPSNKVTEKGKDVELRCDPISGHTALYWYRQSLGQGLEFLIYFQGNSAPDKSGLPSDRFSAERTGGSVSTLTIQRTQQEDSAVYLCASSLGSGNNEQFFGPGTRLTVL.

Only a few counts were recorded for this clonotype. This chain links TRBV7-2 with TRBJ2-5, with D perhaps being TRBD1 or TRBD2 (5 bases each). The CDR3 runs 15 residues. The V gene lost 1 base and the J gene lost 2 bases, with 11 bases spanning the gap. CDR1 and CDR2 (germline): SGHTA, FQGNSA. CDR3 sequence (DNA): TGTGCCAGCAGCTTAGGGGGGTCTATACAAGAGACCCAGTACTTC. It translates to CASSLGGSIQETQYF.

V gene TRBV6-5 combines with J gene TRBJ1-5; D perhaps matches TRBD1 (5 bases). V lost 8 bases to trimming and J lost 5 bases, with 16 bases between them. Germline V gives CDR1 MNHEY, CDR2 SVGAGI. The CDR3 is 14 residues long. The chain's CDR3 is CASGRDREDQPQHF. The CDR3 region has the DNA TGTGCCAGCGGCCGGGACCGGGAAGATCAGCCCCAGCATTTT.

This sequence joins TRBV18 and TRBJ2-3; a weak D match, TRBD2 (5 bases). Germline assignment: CDR1 KGHSH and CDR2 LQKENI. V gave up 2 bases and J gave up 6 bases, with 15 bases separating them. This CDR3 comprises 15 residues. CDR3 sequence reads: CASSPIEEDSDTQYF. The DNA for the CDR3 is TGTGCCAGCTCACCAATCGAGGAGGACTCCGATACGCAGTATTTT.

The chain's CDR3 is CASSAVGGKNTEAFF. CDR3 nucleotides: TGTGCCAGCAGCGCCGTTGGGGGCAAGAACACTGAAGCTTTCTTT. This chain joins TRBV6-1 and TRBJ1-1; weak D call: TRBD1 (6 bases). The V gene's germline CDR1 is MNHNS and CDR2 SASEGT. This CDR3 contains 15 residues. V lost 6 bases and J lost 1, with 15 bases in between.